Following are 24 T cell receptor beta chains from one sample sequenced in a study of T cell responses to AZD1222 COVID-19 vaccine. Generated by immunoSEQ multiplex PCR, the TCRdb table keeps only in-frame clones and is missing some. The sample holds 99,000 or so clones, roughly 90% seen once. Sequencing was performed on peripheral blood, taken on day 0 of AZD1222 vaccination. All receptors derive from an adult in good health.

The chain carries TRBV18 and TRBJ2-2; D unclear. This CDR3 spans 18 amino acids. The germline V and J ends were trimmed by 3 bases and 2 bases, with 19 bases remaining between them. The germline V gene encodes CDR1 KGHSH and CDR2 LQKENI. CDR3 DNA sequence: TGTGCCAGCTCACCGCTAATCGGAACCGAGGATAACACCGGGGAGCTGTTTTTT. It is translated as CASSPLIGTEDNTGELFF.

The rearrangement uses TRBV24-1 and TRBJ1-1; D not resolved. CDR1 and CDR2 (germline): KGHDR, SFDVKD. The V and J ends lost 4 bases and 6 bases respectively, with 8 bases between them. CDR3 size: 12 residues. The CDR3 here is CATSDTGAEAFF. CDR3 coding DNA: TGTGCCACCAGTGACACCGGGGCTGAAGCTTTCTTT.

V usage is TRBV6-5 and J usage is TRBJ1-2, with D tentatively TRBD1 (6 bases). The CDR3 contains 14 residues. Germline V lookup: CDR1 MNHEY, CDR2 SVGAGI. The V end lost 2 bases, the J end lost 8 bases, and 15 bases lay between the germline ends. CDR3: CASSYGQGPGGYTF. In nucleotides, the CDR3 is TGTGCCAGCAGTTACGGTCAGGGGCCAGGAGGCTACACCTTC.

The J gene is TRBJ2-7, the V gene TRBV10-3; D unclear. Trimming pared 1 base from V and 5 bases from J, leaving 3 bases between. Germline lookup yields CDR1 ENHRY and CDR2 SYGVKD. CDR3 size: 11 residues. In nucleotides, the CDR3 is TGTGCCATCAGTGAGTACGACGAGCAGTACTTC. Its translation is CAISEYDEQYF.

This clone was counted once. This chain connects TRBV2 to TRBJ1-1, with a weak D call TRBD1 (5 bases). This CDR3 is built from 13 residues. With 5 bases removed from V and 2 bases from J, the gap between germline ends came to 9 bases. Germline V CDR1 and CDR2: SNHLY, FYNNEI. CDR3 region: CASSFRGNTEAFF. The CDR3 coding sequence is TGTGCCAGCAGTTTTAGGGGAAACACTGAAGCTTTCTTT.

The chain joins TRBV2 to TRBJ1-1, with 11 bases aligning to TRBD1. Germline-derived CDR1 and CDR2 are SNHLY and FYNNEI. The CDR3 is made up of 18 amino acids. Unmatched junction bases numbered 14, after V lost 3 bases and J lost 5 bases. The CDR3 DNA reads as TGTGCCAGCAGTGACCCCCGGGACAGGGGGTTGGGGGGAACTGAAGCTTTCTTT. Its protein is CASSDPRDRGLGGTEAFF.

A single count supports this clone. The V gene is TRBV5-1, the J gene TRBJ1-1; the D is unclear. The V gene lost 2 bases and the J gene lost 6 bases, with 11 bases spanning the gap. The CDR3 totals 13 residues. CDR1 is SGHRS, CDR2 YFSETQ, per germline. The chain's CDR3 is CASSFEGRAEAFF. In DNA form, the CDR3 reads TGCGCCAGCAGCTTTGAAGGGAGGGCTGAAGCTTTCTTT.

This rearrangement joins TRBV11-2 to TRBJ1-1; D not certain. V was cut by 0 bases and J by 1 base, with 9 bases left in between. Germline loops: CDR1 SGHAT, CDR2 FQNNGV. The CDR3 is made up of 15 amino acids. The CDR3 region has the DNA TGTGCCAGCAGCTTAGATCTGGCCCAGAACACTGAAGCTTTCTTT. Its protein product is CASSLDLAQNTEAFF. Drawing the rest from reference TRBV11-2 and TRBJ1-1, the complete variable domain is EAGVAQSPRYKIIEKRQSVAFWCNPISGHATLYWYQQILGQGPKLLIQFQNNGVVDDSQLPKDRFSAERLKGVDSTLKIQPAKLEDSAVYLCASSLDLAQNTEAFFGQGTRLTVV.

The CDR3 here is CASSRKENEKLFF. CDR3 DNA sequence: TGTGCCAGCAGTAGAAAGGAAAATGAAAAACTGTTTTTT. The chain links TRBV6-6 to TRBJ1-4; no clear D gene. CDR1 and CDR2 from the germline V gene are MNHNY and SVGAGI (reference sequence). Trimming cost V 5 bases and J 5 bases, with 9 bases left between them. The CDR3 length is 13 residues.

The chain has TRBV5-1 and TRBJ2-5; TRBD2 aligns across 8 bases. V dropped 0 bases and J dropped 11; count of bases not matched to a gene: 12. In germline, CDR1 is SGHRS, CDR2 YFSETQ. The CDR3 runs 15 residues. The CDR3 protein is CASSLAVAGTGDQYF. DNA of the CDR3: TGCGCCAGCAGCTTGGCGGTAGCGGGAACAGGAGATCAGTACTTC.

This chain links TRBV7-8 with TRBJ1-1; possibly TRBD1 for D (6 bases). The ends were cut back, 1 base at V and 0 bases at J, with 15 bases in the middle. There are 17 residues in the CDR3. Germline values: CDR1 SGHVS, CDR2 FQNEAQ. CDR3 amino acids: CASSLVAGELMNTEAFF. As DNA, the CDR3 is TGTGCCAGCAGCTTAGTAGCAGGGGAGTTGATGAACACTGAAGCTTTCTTT.

The chain links TRBV24-1 to TRBJ2-3, with 10 bases identical to TRBD2. From germline, CDR1 is KGHDR and CDR2 SFDVKD. Trimming removed 3 bases from V and 0 bases from J; junction bases left unmatched: 2. This CDR3 comprises 16 residues. CDR3 DNA: TGTGCCACCAGTGATACTAGCGGGACCAGCACAGATACGCAGTATTTT. Translation: CATSDTSGTSTDTQYF.

V and J are TRBV7-2 and TRBJ1-5; D is unresolved. The V gene's germline CDR1 is SGHTA and CDR2 FQGNSA. CDR3 size: 15 residues. Trimming pared 1 base from V and 4 bases from J, leaving 11 bases between. The CDR3 here is CASSLVPRGNQPQHF. CDR3 coding DNA: TGTGCCAGCAGCTTAGTCCCCCGGGGTAATCAGCCCCAGCATTTT.

The chain is built from TRBV4-1 and TRBJ1-5, with D uncertain. The CDR3 contains 15 residues. V lost 4 bases and J lost 0, with 10 bases in between. CDR1 MGHRA and CDR2 YSYEKL come from the germline V gene. The CDR3 reads CASSPQEGSNQPQHF. The CDR3 region has the DNA TGCGCCAGCAGCCCCCAGGAGGGTAGCAATCAGCCCCAGCATTTT.

The chain couples TRBV19 to TRBJ1-6, with D possibly matching TRBD1 (5 bases). The length of the CDR3 is 13 residues. Germline V gives CDR1 LNHDA, CDR2 SQIVND (reference sequence). Trimming cost V 9 bases and J 7 bases, with 13 bases left between them. This CDR3 is CASAWQGNSPLHF. The CDR3 nucleotides are TGTGCCAGCGCGTGGCAGGGAAATTCACCCCTCCACTTT.

The chain has TRBV30 and TRBJ1-6; 9 bases match TRBD1. The CDR3 is 14 residues long. Germline values: CDR1 GTSNPN, CDR2 SVGIG (reference sequence). After removal of 4 bases from V and 7 bases from J, the junction contained 5 bases not matched to a gene. The CDR3 here is CAWTGQGWNSPLHF. The CDR3 DNA follows: TGTGCCTGGACCGGACAGGGGTGGAATTCACCCCTCCACTTT.

The V call is TRBV5-6, the J call TRBJ2-5; 11 nucleotides align to TRBD2. The CDR3 consists of 18 residues. After removal of 3 bases from V and 5 bases from J, the junction contained 15 bases not matched to a gene. Germline assignment: CDR1 SGHDT and CDR2 YYEEEE. As DNA, the CDR3 is TGTGCCAGCAGCTGGGTGGCTAGCGGGGGGATATCACCCGAGACCCAGTACTTC. This translates into CASSWVASGGISPETQYF. Full variable domain (outside the CDR3, taken from reference TRBV5-6 and TRBJ2-5): DAGVTQSPTHLIKTRGQQVTLRCSPKSGHDTVSWYQQALGQGPQFIFQYYEEEERQRGNFPDRFSGHQFPNYSSELNVNALLLGDSALYLCASSWVASGGISPETQYFGPGTRLLVL.

V gene TRBV7-2 combines with J gene TRBJ1-3; TRBD1 matches at 8 bases. Per germline, CDR1 SGHTA and CDR2 FQGNSA. V was clipped by 5 bases and J by 3 bases; unmatched bases: 3. The CDR3 runs to 14 residues. The CDR3 reads CASSPGTGGNTIYF. CDR3 bases: TGTGCCAGCAGCCCGGGGACAGGTGGAAACACCATATATTTT.

The chain uses TRBV3-1 (or the pseudogene TRBV3-2) and TRBJ2-6, with TRBD1 matching over 11 bases. V dropped 1 base and J dropped 4; count of bases not matched to a gene: 9. Germline CDR1 and CDR2: LGHDT and YNNKEL (reference sequence). The CDR3 has 19 residues. The CDR3 loop is CASSQGTGGFLSGANVLTF. In nucleotides, the CDR3 is TGTGCCAGCAGCCAAGGGACAGGGGGCTTTTTATCAGGGGCCAACGTCCTGACTTTC.

CDR3 in DNA: TGTGCCAGCAGCTTAGAAAGGAGGGCGGGAAGTGGGAATGAGCAGTTCTTC. This encodes CASSLERRAGSGNEQFF. The chain has TRBV7-8 and TRBJ2-1; a possible D gene is TRBD2 (6 bases). The CDR3 totals 17 residues. V shed 1 base and J shed 7 bases, with 20 bases lying between them. Germline CDR1 SGHVS, CDR2 FQNEAQ.

V usage is TRBV2 and J usage is TRBJ2-3; tentative D call: TRBD1 (5 bases). The V and J ends lost 6 bases and 0 bases respectively, with 10 bases between them. Germline V CDR1 and CDR2: SNHLY, FYNNEI. The CDR3 runs 14 residues. CDR3 region: CASSRDRSTDTQYF. In DNA form, the CDR3 reads TGTGCCAGCAGCCGAGACAGAAGCACAGATACGCAGTATTTT.

The V and J genes are TRBV15 and TRBJ1-4; weak D call: TRBD1 (6 bases). V was trimmed by 6 bases and J by 4 bases, leaving 15 bases between them. Germline V gene sequence: CDR1 LNHNV, CDR2 YYDKDF (reference sequence). The CDR3 runs to 15 residues. CDR3 sequence reads: CATRKDDRINEKLFF. CDR3 coding DNA: TGTGCCACCAGGAAAGACGACAGGATTAATGAAAAACTGTTTTTT.

The V and J genes are TRBV20-1 and TRBJ2-7, with TRBD1 matching over 8 bases. Germline V gene data show CDR1 as DFQATT and CDR2 as SNEGSKA (reference sequence). This CDR3 is built from 15 residues. V was clipped by 3 bases and J by 5 bases; unmatched bases: 12. This CDR3 is CSASSQGAGVDEQYF. CDR3 DNA: TGCAGTGCTAGTTCCCAGGGGGCCGGGGTAGACGAGCAGTACTTC.

The rearrangement links TRBV5-1 to TRBJ2-1, with D perhaps TRBD1 or TRBD2 (6 bases each). Germline CDR1 and CDR2: SGHRS and YFSETQ. The V end was cut by 1 base, the J end by 3 bases, with 14 bases between. The CDR3 has 16 amino acids. The CDR3 DNA reads TGCGCCAGCAGCTTGTATCCGGGGGCGGGCTACAATGAGCAGTTCTTC. Protein: CASSLYPGAGYNEQFF.